This TCR beta chain was profiled in a study of control samples from healthy donors and cancer patients. Clones were read by immunoSEQ multiplex PCR, and TCRdb kept only the in-frame ones, dropping some. The repertoire holds approximately 97,000 clones, with roughly 94% as singletons. The V end lost 0 bases, the J end lost 4 bases, and 7 bases lay between the germline ends. Germline assignment: CDR1 GTSNPN and CDR2 SVGIG (reference sequence). The CDR3 spans 13 residues. This receptor was identified in a woman between 18 and 29 years old in good health. The rearrangement links TRBV30 to TRBJ2-1; D is ambiguous. Sample: blood. For the CDR3, the DNA is TGTGCCTGGAGTGTACTCCCGTACAATGAGCAGTTCTTC. Protein sequence: CAWSVLPYNEQFF.